In its sample, the clone carrying this T cell receptor (beta chain) was seen a few times. The PCR contained 60 Vbeta and 13 Jbeta primers. Profiling relied on immunoSEQ multiplex PCR, and the TCRdb table lists in-frame clones only, not all of them. This table holds 75,000 to 100,000 clones, under 9% found once. This entry is derived from a study of cytomegalovirus exposure and HLA in healthy donors. The CDR3 is 13 amino acids. V lost 1 base and J 3 bases, leaving 7 bases between the germline ends. Germline V gene data show CDR1 as LNHNV and CDR2 as YYDKDF (reference sequence). The TCR sequence derives from a man aged 45-65 years in good health and CMV-seronegative. Sequencing used PBMCs. The J gene is TRBJ2-7, the V gene TRBV15; perhaps TRBD1 as D (5 bases). The chain's CDR3 is CATSRVDSYEQYF. The CDR3 DNA sequence: TGTGCCACCAGCAGAGTCGACAGCTACGAGCAGTACTTC.